This TCR beta chain was recovered during a study of blood T cell repertoires in COVID-19. Some clones are missing from TCRdb's copy, which holds only in-frame ones; the method was immunoSEQ multiplex PCR. The data contain roughly 72,000 clones, about 80% of them singletons. This CDR3 spans 15 amino acids. After removal of 2 bases from V and 6 bases from J, the junction contained 10 bases not matched to a gene. Looked up from germline, CDR1 is SGHAT and CDR2 is FQNNGV. This clonotype was obtained from a man aged 65-85 years who had recovered from COVID-19. The sequencing sample was made of peripheral blood. The rearrangement links TRBV11-2 to TRBJ2-7; TRBD2 aligns across 7 bases. In DNA form, the CDR3 reads TGTGCCAGCAGCTTATTTAATATAGGGGAGGGCGAGCAGTACTTC. It encodes CASSLFNIGEGEQYF. The variable domain in full, with the rest retrieved from reference TRBV11-2 and TRBJ2-7, is EAGVAQSPRYKIIEKRQSVAFWCNPISGHATLYWYQQILGQGPKLLIQFQNNGVVDDSQLPKDRFSAERLKGVDSTLKIQPAKLEDSAVYLCASSLFNIGEGEQYFGPGTRLTVT.